This T cell receptor (beta chain) was sequenced in a study of technical replicates of blood from a handful of donors. The assay was immunoSEQ multiplex PCR, and TCRdb's table has in-frame clones only and misses some. Of roughly 71,000 clones detected, roughly 96% appear once; the ten largest clones hold about 0.22%. The CDR3 spans 16 residues. Germline V gives CDR1 MDHEN, CDR2 SYDVKM. Trimming pared 7 bases from V and 9 bases from J, leaving 25 bases between. The clonotype was recovered from a human donor in good health. The V gene is TRBV28, the J gene TRBJ2-1, with a weak D call TRBD1 (6 bases). The sample consisted of T cells isolated from PBMCs. The chain's CDR3 is CASTLSRLTGSAEQFF. CDR3 DNA: TGTGCCAGCACCTTGTCCCGCCTCACAGGGTCAGCTGAGCAGTTCTTC.